This T cell receptor (beta chain) derives from a study of blood T cell repertoires in COVID-19 (dated by TCRdb to about 2020). About the full investigation: The collaborator samples originated in the United States, Italy and Spain and spanned the acute and convalescent phases of COVID-19. Where available, HLA class I and class II types were obtained from metadata supplied by the sample provider rather than from assay-based typing. Sample metadata almost always included a de-identified subject ID, COVID-19 status, age in years and sex. The dataset comprised deeply sampled blood TCRbeta repertoires from subjects exposed to, actively infected with, or recovered from COVID-19. A freely available public database, intended as a resource for researchers studying the immune response to SARS-CoV-2, is where the repertoires were released. The samples were drawn from the first 160 participants of the ongoing ImmuneRACE study and from 1,254 subjects provided by 6 global collaborators. The prospective study material was composed of cDNA or gDNA derived from T cells, B-cell-depleted T cells, or PBMCs.

TCRbeta CDR3 regions were amplified from genomic DNA by means of the immunoSEQ Assay, a bias-controlled multiplex PCR. The paper's processing steps were these. Nucleated cell counts per sample were estimated from amplification of reference gene primers within the assay. Sequence reads were collapsed and filtered to measure the absolute abundance of every unique TCRbeta CDR3 rearrangement. Productive Simpson clonality was computed per sample as the square root of Simpson's diversity index over productive rearrangements. TCRdb re-hosts the immuneACCESS table, in-frame sequences only. Its copies lack some clones; in the studies checked, an unresolved V gene accounts for under half of them, and the cause for the rest is not known. D and trimming come from the DNA, and the V and J calls and clone size come from that table. This sample lists 15,000 to 20,000 clones; about four fifths were detected once. The top ten constitute about 26% of the sample.

For CDR1 and CDR2, the germline V gene lists SGHDT and YYEEEE. Trimming at the junction amounts to 4 bases on V and 2 bases on J, and the germline ends lie 18 bases apart. Including the terminal cysteine and phenylalanine, the CDR3 comprises 16 residues. Just the 48-base CDR3 DNA is kept, in frame starting at base 1. What the authors observed across the whole study: Clinical and demographic metadata were provided uncurated, with the amount varying by source and participant.

The collaborating institutions used their own protocols to collect whole blood in K2EDTA tubes. Collaborator samples were shipped for TCRbeta analysis as frozen whole blood, isolated PBMCs, or DNA extracted from either sample type. Comments on this clone: Its antigen is unknown. The record has no base qualities; no much larger clone is one base away.

The sequenced sample consisted of peripheral blood. The source of this sequence is a woman in her 70s with active COVID-19. The chain links TRBV5-6 with TRBJ2-5, with the D gene not clear enough to name. The CDR3 reads CASSRRREVLQETQYF. The DNA is as follows: TGTGCCAGCAGCCGACGACGAGAGGTATTACAAGAGACCCAGTACTTC.